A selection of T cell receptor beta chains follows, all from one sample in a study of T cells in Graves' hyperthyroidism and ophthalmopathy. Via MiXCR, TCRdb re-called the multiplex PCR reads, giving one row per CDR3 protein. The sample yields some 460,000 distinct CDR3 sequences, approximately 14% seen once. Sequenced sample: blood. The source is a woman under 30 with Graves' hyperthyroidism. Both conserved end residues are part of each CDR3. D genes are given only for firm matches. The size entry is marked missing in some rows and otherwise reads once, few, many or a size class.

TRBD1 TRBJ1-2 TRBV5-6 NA CASRRQGASYGYTF TGTGCCAGCAGGAGACAGGGGGCCTCCTATGGCTACACCTTC
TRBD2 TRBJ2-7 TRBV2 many CASSEGGLAEPYEQYF TGTGCCAGCAGTGAAGGAGGACTAGCGGAACCCTACGAGCAGTACTTC
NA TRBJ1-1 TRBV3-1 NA CASSPGTSGEAFF TGTGCCAGCAGCCCTGGGACATCCGGTGAAGCTTTCTTT
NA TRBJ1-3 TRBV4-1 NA CASSQGFRSAGNTIYF TGCGCCAGCAGCCAAGGATTCCGGTCCGCTGGAAACACCATATATTTT
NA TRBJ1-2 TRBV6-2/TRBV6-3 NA CASSTGWGGYTF TGTGCCAGCAGTACCGGGTGGGGAGGCTACACCTTC
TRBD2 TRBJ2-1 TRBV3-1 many CASSRWDYGAVNEQFF TGTGCCAGCAGCCGATGGGACTACGGAGCCGTGAATGAGCAGTTCTTC
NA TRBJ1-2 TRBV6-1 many CASSNEGDGYTF TGTGCCAGCAGTAACGAGGGGGACGGCTACACCTTC
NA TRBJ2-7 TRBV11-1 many CASSLDRNYEQYF TGTGCCAGCAGCTTGGACAGAAACTACGAGCAGTACTTC
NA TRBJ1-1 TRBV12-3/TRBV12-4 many CASSFQGSTEAFF TGTGCCAGCAGTTTTCAGGGAAGCACTGAAGCTTTCTTT
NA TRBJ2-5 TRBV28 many CASRSGNQETQYF TGTGCCAGCAGGTCAGGGAACCAAGAGACCCAGTACTTC